The present T cell receptor beta chain was sequenced within a study of PD-1 blockade in classical Hodgkin lymphoma. Study information: Every 2 weeks, patients had 3 mg/kg nivolumab intravenously.

This CDR3 spans 13 amino acids. Germline assignment: CDR1 LNHDA and CDR2 SQIVND (reference sequence). V lost 3 bases and J lost 4, with 9 bases in between. The protocol was immunoSEQ multiplex PCR, while the TCRdb copy is restricted to in-frame clones and leaves out a portion. Here the sample spans fewer than 13,000 clones, approximately 88% being singletons. Time point reported: cycle 4 day 1 (C4D1), after more than five weeks of nivolumab. All patients relapsed after autologous stem cell transplantation, and brentuximab vedotin exposure varied. Using magnetic negative selection, the CD4+ T cells were separated out of thawed PBMCs. Complete response, partial response or progressive disease was recorded as best response.

This receptor was taken from a human donor with classical Hodgkin lymphoma. The sample consisted of CD4+ T cells from blood, taken before the fourth cycle of nivolumab. The V call is TRBV19, the J call TRBJ1-1; D call uncertain. In DNA form, the CDR3 reads TGTGCCAGTAGTATCACCGGGTCCACTGAAGCTTTCTTT. Translation gives CASSITGSTEAFF.